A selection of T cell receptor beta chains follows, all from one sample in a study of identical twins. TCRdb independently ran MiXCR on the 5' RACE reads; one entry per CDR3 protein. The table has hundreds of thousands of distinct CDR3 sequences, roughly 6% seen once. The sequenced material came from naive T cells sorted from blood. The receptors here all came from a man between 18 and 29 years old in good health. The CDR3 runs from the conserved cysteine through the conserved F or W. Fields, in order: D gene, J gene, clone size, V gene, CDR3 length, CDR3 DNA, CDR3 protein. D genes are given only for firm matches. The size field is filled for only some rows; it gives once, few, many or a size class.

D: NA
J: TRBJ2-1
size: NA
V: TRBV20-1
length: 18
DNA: TGCAGTGCTAGAGCTGTGCACTTACTAATAAGCTCCTACAATGAGCAGTTCTTC
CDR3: CSARAVHLLISSYNEQFF

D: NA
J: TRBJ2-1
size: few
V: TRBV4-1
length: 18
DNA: TGCGCCAGCAGCCAAGGACCCAACCTTCCCTCCTACTACAATGAGCAGTTCTTC
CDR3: CASSQGPNLPSYYNEQFF

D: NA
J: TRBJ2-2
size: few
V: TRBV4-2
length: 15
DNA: TGTGCCAGCAGCCAAGCCCACGGCAACACCGGGGAGCTGTTTTTT
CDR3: CASSQAHGNTGELFF

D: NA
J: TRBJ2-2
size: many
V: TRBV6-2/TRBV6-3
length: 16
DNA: TGTGCCAGCAGTTACGAGCCCCTTTTAACAGCCGGGGAGCTGTTTTTT
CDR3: CASSYEPLLTAGELFF

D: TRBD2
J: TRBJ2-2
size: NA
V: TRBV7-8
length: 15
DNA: TGTGCCAGCCTCGGGGGGGAGGGAAACACCGGGGAGCTGTTTTTT
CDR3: CASLGGEGNTGELFF

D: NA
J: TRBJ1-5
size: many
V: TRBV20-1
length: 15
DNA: TGCAGTGCTAGAGATCCCCGGGGGACTAATCAGCCCCAGCATTTT
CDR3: CSARDPRGTNQPQHF

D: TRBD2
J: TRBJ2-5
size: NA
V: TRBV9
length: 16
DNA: TGTGCCAGCAGCGTAGTATCGGGAGGGCCTCAAGAGACCCAGTACTTC
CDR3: CASSVVSGGPQETQYF

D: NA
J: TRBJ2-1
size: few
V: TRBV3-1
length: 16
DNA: TGTGCCAGCAGCCAATGGCGGACACGCCTCGGGAATGAGCAGTTCTTC
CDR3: CASSQWRTRLGNEQFF

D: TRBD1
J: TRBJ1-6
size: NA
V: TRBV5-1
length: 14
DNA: TGCGCCAGCAGCTCGGGACAGAGAGATTCACCCCTCCACTTT
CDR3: CASSSGQRDSPLHF

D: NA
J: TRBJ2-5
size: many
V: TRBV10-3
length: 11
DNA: TGTGCCATCTCGAGCGGTGAGACCCAGTACTTC
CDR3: CAISSGETQYF

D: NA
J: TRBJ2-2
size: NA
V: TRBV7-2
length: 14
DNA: TGTGCCAGCAGCCCTACTAGTTCCTTGGGGGGGCTGTTTTTT
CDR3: CASSPTSSLGGLFF

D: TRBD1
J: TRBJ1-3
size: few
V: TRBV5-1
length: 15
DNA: TGCGCCAGCAGCACCCGACAGGGATCTGGAAACACCATATATTTT
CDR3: CASSTRQGSGNTIYF

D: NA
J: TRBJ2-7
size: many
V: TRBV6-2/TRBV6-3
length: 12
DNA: TGTGCCAGCAGCCCCTCCTTCTACGAGCAGTACTTC
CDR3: CASSPSFYEQYF

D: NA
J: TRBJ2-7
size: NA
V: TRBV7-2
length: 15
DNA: TGTGCCAGCAGCACTCAGGGGCCTACTCCCTACGAGCAGTACTTC
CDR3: CASSTQGPTPYEQYF